A selection of T cell receptor beta chains follows, all from one sample in a study of CD8 T cells in ankylosing spondylitis. TCRdb passed the 5' RACE reads through MiXCR, listing each CDR3 protein once. The profile shows some 840,000 distinct CDR3 sequences, 10% to 15% of them singletons. The sequenced material came from blood, either unsorted or a sorted T cell fraction (not recorded which). These receptors were obtained from a male donor with ankylosing spondylitis. CDR3s include the opening cysteine and the closing phenylalanine or tryptophan. A D gene is named only where the DNA matches it firmly. Only part of the rows carry a size: once, few, many, or a class if the clone is expanded.

D,length,V,size,J,CDR3,DNA
.,14,TRBV5-1,many,TRBJ1-5,CASSLDISNQPQHF,TGCGCCAGCAGCTTGGATATTAGCAATCAGCCCCAGCATTTT
TRBD2,16,TRBV10-3,many,TRBJ2-1,CAISVWRGAQNNEQFF,TGTGCCATCAGTGTTTGGCGGGGGGCCCAAAACAATGAGCAGTTCTTC
TRBD2,14,TRBV12-3/TRBV12-4,.,TRBJ2-1,CASRGAGTVNEQFF,TGTGCCAGCAGGGGAGCGGGAACGGTGAATGAGCAGTTCTTC
.,15,TRBV10-3,.,TRBJ2-7,CAISESMADTYEQYF,TGTGCCATCAGTGAGTCGATGGCAGACACCTACGAGCAGTACTTC
TRBD2,14,TRBV20-1,many,TRBJ2-7,CSALTSGRSYEQYF,TGCAGTGCACTTACTAGCGGGAGAAGTTACGAGCAGTACTTC
.,14,TRBV20-1,few,TRBJ1-6,CSATRRVRDSPLHF,TGCAGTGCTACCCGCAGGGTTAGAGACTCACCCCTCCACTTT
.,13,TRBV6-1,.,TRBJ2-2,CATQTRNTGELFF,TGTGCCACCCAAACGCGGAACACCGGGGAGCTGTTTTTT
TRBD1,13,TRBV6-1,.,TRBJ2-5,CASRGTVQETQYF,TGTGCCAGCAGGGGGACAGTACAAGAGACCCAGTACTTC
.,14,TRBV11-2,few,TRBJ2-1,CASSPLRTVNEQFF,TGTGCCAGCAGCCCCTTAAGGACTGTTAATGAGCAGTTCTTC
TRBD1,17,TRBV20-1,.,TRBJ1-6,CSARDPQGSSYNSPLHF,TGCAGTGCTAGAGATCCACAGGGGAGCTCCTATAATTCACCCCTCCACTTT